This T cell receptor (beta chain) was sequenced in a study of vaccination and CD4 T cells after COVID-19. The treatment is: approximately nine-day PBMC culture with coronavirus spike peptide pools or control peptides (ViraFEST assay). Positive PCR tests came between March and December 2020, ahead of the US Alpha, Beta and Delta variants. Worth noting for this clonotype: Its antigen is still unknown.

The Oncomine TCR Beta short-read assay sequenced DNA from cultured CD4+ T cells. A single record per CDR3 protein comes from TCRdb applying MiXCR to the PCR reads. The sample has around 12,000 distinct CDR3 sequences; 55% to 75% are singletons. CDR1 MDHEN and CDR2 SYDVKM come from the germline V gene. V lost 6 bases and J lost 0, with 9 bases in between. The CDR3 consists of 13 residues. Sequences were obtained from CD4+ T cells from blood, cultured in vitro. This chain links TRBV28 with TRBJ2-7; D is unresolved. The sequence was collected from a human donor who had recovered from COVID-19. The DNA of the CDR3 is TGTGCCAGCAGCTCCGGAGTCTCCTACGAGCAGTACTTC. Its protein product is CASSSGVSYEQYF.